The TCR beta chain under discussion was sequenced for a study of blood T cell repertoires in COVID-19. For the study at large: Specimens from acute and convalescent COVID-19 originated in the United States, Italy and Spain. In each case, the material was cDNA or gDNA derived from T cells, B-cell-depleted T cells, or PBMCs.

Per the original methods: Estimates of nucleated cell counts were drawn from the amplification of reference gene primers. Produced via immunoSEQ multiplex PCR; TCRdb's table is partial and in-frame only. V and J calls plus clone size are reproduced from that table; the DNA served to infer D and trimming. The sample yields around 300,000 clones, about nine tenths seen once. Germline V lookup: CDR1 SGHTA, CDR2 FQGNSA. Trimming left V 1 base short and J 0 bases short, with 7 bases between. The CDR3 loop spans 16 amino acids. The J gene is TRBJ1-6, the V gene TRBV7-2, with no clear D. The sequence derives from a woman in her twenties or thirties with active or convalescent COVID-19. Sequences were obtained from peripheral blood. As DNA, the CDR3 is TGTGCCAGCAGCTTAGGAGGGAGCTCCTATAATTCACCCCTCCACTTT. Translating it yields CASSLGGSSYNSPLHF.